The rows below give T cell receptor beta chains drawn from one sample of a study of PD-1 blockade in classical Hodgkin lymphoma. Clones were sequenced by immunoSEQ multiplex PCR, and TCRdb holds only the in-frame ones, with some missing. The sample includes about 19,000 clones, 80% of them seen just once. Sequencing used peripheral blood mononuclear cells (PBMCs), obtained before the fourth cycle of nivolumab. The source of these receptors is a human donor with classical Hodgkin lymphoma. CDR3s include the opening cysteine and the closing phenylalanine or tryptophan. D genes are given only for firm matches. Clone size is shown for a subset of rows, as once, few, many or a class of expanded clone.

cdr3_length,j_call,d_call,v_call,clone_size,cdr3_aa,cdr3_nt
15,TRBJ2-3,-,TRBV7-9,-,CASSLVSGSTDTQYF,TGTGCCAGCAGCTTGGTCTCGGGTAGCACAGATACGCAGTATTTT
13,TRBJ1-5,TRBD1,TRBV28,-,CASWGQLNQPQHF,TGTGCCAGCTGGGGACAGCTCAATCAGCCCCAGCATTTT
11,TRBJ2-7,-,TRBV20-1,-,CSTSPLYEQYF,TGCAGCACTAGCCCCCTCTACGAGCAGTACTTC
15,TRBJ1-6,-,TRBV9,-,CASSVAWDRDSPLHF,TGTGCCAGCAGCGTAGCCTGGGACCGCGATTCACCCCTCCACTTT
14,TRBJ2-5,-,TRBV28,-,CASSLQLQGETQYF,TGTGCCAGCAGTCTCCAATTACAGGGAGAGACCCAGTACTTC
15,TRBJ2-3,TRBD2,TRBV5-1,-,CASSSTSGSTDTQYF,TGCGCCAGCAGCTCGACTAGCGGTAGCACAGATACGCAGTATTTT
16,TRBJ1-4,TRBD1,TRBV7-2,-,CASSRRTGGTNEELFF,TGTGCCAGCAGCCGCCGGACAGGGGGCACCAATGAGGAACTGTTTTTT
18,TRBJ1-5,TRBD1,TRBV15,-,CATSRIRTGGAYNQPQHF,TGTGCCACCAGCAGAATCCGGACAGGGGGGGCCTACAATCAGCCCCAGCATTTT
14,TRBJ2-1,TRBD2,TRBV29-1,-,CSVDIAGMYNEQFF,TGCAGCGTTGATATAGCGGGGATGTACAATGAGCAGTTCTTC
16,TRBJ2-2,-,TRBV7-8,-,CASSLAGRVLNGELFF,TGTGCCAGCAGCTTAGCGGGCAGGGTACTGAACGGGGAGCTGTTTTTT
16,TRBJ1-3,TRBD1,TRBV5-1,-,CASSPGQGSSGNTIYF,TGCGCCAGCAGCCCGGGACAGGGGAGCTCTGGAAACACCATATATTTT
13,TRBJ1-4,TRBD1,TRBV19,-,CASSIQGAEKLFF,TGTGCCAGTAGTATTCAGGGGGCTGAAAAACTGTTTTTT
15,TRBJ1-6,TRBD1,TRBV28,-,CASTLTGTENSPLHF,TGTGCCAGCACCCTAACCGGGACAGAGAATTCACCCCTCCACTTT
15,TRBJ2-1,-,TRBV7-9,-,CASSLTGDPGNEQFF,TGTGCCAGCAGCTTAACCGGGGACCCTGGGAATGAGCAGTTCTTC
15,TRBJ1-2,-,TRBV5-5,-,CASSLDLGAYYGYTF,TGTGCCAGCAGCTTGGATCTGGGTGCCTACTATGGCTACACCTTC
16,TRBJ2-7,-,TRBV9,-,CASSVGGYSLVYEQYF,TGTGCCAGCAGCGTAGGGGGGTATAGTTTAGTCTACGAGCAGTACTTC
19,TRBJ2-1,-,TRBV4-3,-,CASSQRTPHSAAGGNEQFF,TGCGCCAGCAGCCAAAGAACCCCCCACTCTGCGGCCGGCGGCAATGAGCAGTTCTTC
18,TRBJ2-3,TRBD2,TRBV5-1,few,CASSSGLAGGPITDTQYF,TGCGCCAGCAGCTCGGGACTAGCGGGGGGCCCGATCACAGATACGCAGTATTTT
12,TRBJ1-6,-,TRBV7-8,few,CASSGLDSPLHF,TGTGCCAGCAGCGGACTGGATTCACCCCTCCACTTT
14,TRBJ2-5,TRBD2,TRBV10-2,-,CASSFLAGLETQYF,TGCGCCAGCAGTTTCCTAGCGGGGCTAGAGACCCAGTACTTC
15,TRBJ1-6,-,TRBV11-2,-,CASSLGAFNNSPLHF,TGTGCCAGCAGCTTAGGGGCATTTAATAATTCACCCCTCCACTTT
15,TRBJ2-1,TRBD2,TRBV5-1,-,CASSNGGKIGNEQFF,TGCGCCAGCAGTAACGGGGGGAAAATAGGTAATGAGCAGTTCTTC
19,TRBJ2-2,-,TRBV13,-,CASSLSLRFEGPNTGELFF,TGTGCCAGCAGCTTATCCCTCCGATTTGAAGGACCGAACACCGGGGAGCTGTTTTTT
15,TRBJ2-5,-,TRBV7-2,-,CASSLGIVAVETQYF,TGTGCCAGCAGCTTAGGGATAGTGGCTGTGGAGACCCAGTACTTC